This T cell receptor beta chain comes out of a study of T cell responses to AZD1222 COVID-19 vaccine. General observations from the study: As reported, nearly half of all spike-specific TCRs target variant regions that are unmutated. Sampling captured repertoires only after the peak T cell response. Elevations in Spike-specific TCR breadth and depth followed administration of two AZD1222 doses.

This clone was found a few times. Its antigen is as yet unknown. Per the germline V gene, CDR1 is LGHDT and CDR2 is YNNKEL (reference sequence). Trimming took 1 base from V and 9 from J; bases not matched to a gene: 6. The CDR3 spans 15 residues. Libraries were prepared by immunoSEQ multiplex PCR; TCRdb keeps only in-frame clonotypes and omits some of them. The table lists approximately 300,000 clones, around 93% of them singletons. The sample was peripheral blood, taken 28 days after the second AZD1222 dose. The rearrangement links TRBV3-1 (or the pseudogene TRBV3-2) to TRBJ2-1, with 10 bases identical to TRBD2. This sequence was found in an adult who received the AZD1222 COVID-19 vaccine. The CDR3 DNA reads TGTGCCAGCAGCCAAGGGCTAGCGGGAGTGGGTGAGCAGTTCTTC. It codes for CASSQGLAGVGEQFF.